A single sample is the source of the 29 T cell receptor beta chains below, sequenced in a study of blood T cell repertoires in COVID-19. Produced via immunoSEQ multiplex PCR; TCRdb's table is partial and in-frame only. This table holds some 130,000 clones, about 92% found once. Sequencing was performed on peripheral blood. Receptors originate from a man aged 55-75 years with COVID-19, enrolled during active disease.

This chain joins TRBV28 and TRBJ1-1, with a possible D match to TRBD1 (5 bases). Germline V CDR1 and CDR2: MDHEN, SYDVKM. V was trimmed by 5 bases and J by 6 bases, leaving 13 bases between them. The CDR3 totals 13 residues. The CDR3 sequence: CASSRYQGPEAFF. CDR3 in DNA: TGTGCCAGCAGTCGCTACCAGGGTCCTGAAGCTTTCTTT.

This rearrangement joins TRBV11-3 to TRBJ2-7, with D perhaps TRBD1 (6 bases). This CDR3 is built from 14 residues. V lost 4 bases, J lost 2 bases, and 12 bases lay in between. CDR1 is SGHNT, CDR2 YENEEA, per germline. This chain's CDR3 is CASSSGQSPYEQYF. CDR3 coding DNA: TGTGCCAGCAGCTCCGGACAGAGTCCCTACGAGCAGTACTTC.

This chain joins TRBV28 and TRBJ2-3; D possibly corresponds to TRBD1 (5 bases). V was cut by 7 bases and J by 7 bases, with 12 bases left in between. Germline V gives CDR1 MDHEN, CDR2 SYDVKM. This CDR3 region has 12 residues. CDR3 in DNA: TGTGCCAGCAATCAGGGTCGGAATACGCAGTATTTT. Its protein product is CASNQGRNTQYF.

The chain uses TRBV24-1 and TRBJ2-2; TRBD1 is a possible D gene (6 bases). The CDR3 has 15 residues. The germline gives CDR1 KGHDR, CDR2 SFDVKD. V was trimmed by 4 bases and J by 4 bases, leaving 12 bases between them. CDR3 in amino acids: CATSDPGTSTGELFF. The CDR3 region has the DNA TGTGCCACCAGTGACCCCGGGACATCCACCGGGGAGCTGTTTTTT.

This clone has just one count. The chain carries TRBV6-2 or TRBV6-3 and TRBJ1-2, with D maybe TRBD1 (5 bases). Germline loops: CDR1 MNHEY, CDR2 SVGEGT. This CDR3 comprises 15 residues. Trimming cost V 0 bases and J 6 bases, with 14 bases left between them. CDR3 bases: TGTGCCAGCAGTTACTCGAAAGGGGCCCTGGATGGCTACACCTTC. Translated, it gives CASSYSKGALDGYTF.

This clone showed up just once. The rearrangement joins TRBV19 to TRBJ1-5, with D tentatively TRBD1 (5 bases). The CDR3 covers 14 residues. With 5 bases removed from V and 3 bases from J, the gap between germline ends came to 11 bases. In germline, CDR1 is LNHDA, CDR2 SQIVND (reference sequence). The CDR3 protein is CASSPTAANQPQHF. For the CDR3, the DNA is TGTGCCAGTAGTCCGACAGCTGCCAATCAGCCCCAGCATTTT.

The gene calls are TRBV2 and TRBJ2-1; 7 bases are shared with TRBD2. Germline loops: CDR1 SNHLY, CDR2 FYNNEI. Trimming removed 0 bases from V and 4 bases from J; junction bases left unmatched: 9. The CDR3 extends over 17 amino acids. As DNA, the CDR3 is TGTGCCAGCAGTGAAGCGCTGGGGCTAGCGGAGTACAATGAGCAGTTCTTC. Its protein is CASSEALGLAEYNEQFF. The whole variable domain, filled in from reference TRBV2 and TRBJ2-1, reads EPEVTQTPSHQVTQMGQEVILRCVPISNHLYFYWYRQILGQKVEFLVSFYNNEISEKSEIFDDQFSVERPDGSNFTLKIRSTKLEDSAMYFCASSEALGLAEYNEQFFGPGTRLTVL.

This chain connects TRBV5-1 to TRBJ2-3, with 9 bases identical to TRBD1. This CDR3 is built from 16 residues. Looked up from germline, CDR1 is SGHRS and CDR2 is YFSETQ. The J segment lost 1 base and the V segment lost 7 bases, leaving 10 bases of the junction unmatched. CDR3 region: CASYPGQGSGTDTQYF. Here the CDR3 DNA reads TGCGCCAGCTACCCGGGACAGGGTTCAGGCACAGATACGCAGTATTTT.

CDR3 in DNA: TGTGCCAGCAGTGAAGCTCATCAATTGTGGGGACAGGGAAGCGAGCAGTACTTC. It yields the protein CASSEAHQLWGQGSEQYF. V gene TRBV2 combines with J gene TRBJ2-7; 9 positions match TRBD1. CDR3 length equals 18 residues. The V gene end was trimmed by 0 bases and the J gene end by 6 bases; junction bases not matched to a gene: 15. Per germline, CDR1 SNHLY and CDR2 FYNNEI.

V is TRBV6-1 and J is TRBJ1-2; D unresolved. Trimming took off 2 bases at V and 4 bases at J, with 11 bases between the two ends. The CDR3 is made up of 14 amino acids. CDR1 MNHNS and CDR2 SASEGT come from the germline V gene. The CDR3 nucleotides read TGTGCCAGCAGTGAATATCGGACTGGCTATGGCTACACCTTC. Its translation: CASSEYRTGYGYTF.

CDR3 in amino acids: CASSPGGAQVFSNQPQHF. CDR3 nucleotide sequence: TGTGCCAGCTCACCGGGAGGGGCGCAGGTTTTTAGCAATCAGCCCCAGCATTTT. The chain is built from TRBV18 and TRBJ1-5, with a possible D match to TRBD1 (5 bases). Germline CDR1 is KGHSH and CDR2 is LQKENI. The V end was cut by 3 bases, the J end by 0 bases, with 18 bases between. The CDR3 is 18 residues long.

This clone is a singleton in its sample. The CDR3 DNA follows: TGTGCCAGCAGCCCGAGGGGGGAGGGCCGTAATGAGCAGTTCTTC. Its protein is CASSPRGEGRNEQFF. The V and J genes are TRBV3-1 (or the pseudogene TRBV3-2) and TRBJ2-1; D perhaps matches TRBD2 (7 bases). Trimming left V 4 bases short and J 7 bases short, with 17 bases between. Germline-derived CDR1 and CDR2 are LGHDT and YNNKEL (reference sequence). The CDR3 contains 15 residues.

The chain carries TRBV5-4 and TRBJ2-1; D remains ambiguous. Trimming took 2 bases from V and 2 from J, leaving 5 bases between them. The CDR3 sequence is 13 residues long. Germline CDR1 and CDR2: SGHNT and YYREEE (reference sequence). The CDR3 region is CASSFNAYNEQFF. DNA for the CDR3: TGTGCCAGCAGCTTTAATGCCTACAATGAGCAGTTCTTC. Full variable domain (remainder filled in from reference TRBV5-4 and TRBJ2-1): ETGVTQSPTHLIKTRGQQVTLRCSSQSGHNTVSWYQQALGQGPQFIFQYYREEENGRGNFPPRFSGLQFPNYSSELNVNALELDDSALYLCASSFNAYNEQFFGPGTRLTVL.

J is TRBJ2-6 and V is TRBV11-2; D uncertain. Germline V gene sequence: CDR1 SGHAT, CDR2 FQNNGV. This CDR3 has 14 residues. Trimming pared 7 bases from V and 0 bases from J, leaving 7 bases between. The CDR3 loop reads CASTQFSGANVLTF. CDR3 nucleotides: TGTGCCAGCACCCAGTTCTCTGGGGCCAACGTCCTGACTTTC.

V gene TRBV18 combines with J gene TRBJ2-1, with a weak D call TRBD2 (5 bases). The germline V gene has CDR1 KGHSH and CDR2 LQKENI. The CDR3 is made up of 18 amino acids. Trimming cost V 2 bases and J 3 bases, with 20 bases left between them. For the CDR3, the DNA is TGTGCCAGCTCACCAAGTGAGGGAGTCGGGGTCTACTACAATGAGCAGTTCTTC. It codes for CASSPSEGVGVYYNEQFF.

The rearrangement joins TRBV18 to TRBJ2-3; D is unresolved. Trimming removed 4 bases from V and 2 bases from J, with 7 bases in between. CDR1 and CDR2 from the germline V gene are KGHSH and LQKENI. There are 13 residues in the CDR3. The DNA for the CDR3 is TGTGCCAGCTCACTCCAAGCCACAGATACGCAGTATTTT. Its protein is CASSLQATDTQYF.

The rearrangement links TRBV7-8 to TRBJ1-5, with a tentative D call TRBD1 (6 bases). Trimming removed 5 bases from V and 3 bases from J, with 23 bases in between. This CDR3 is built from 18 residues. Germline V gives CDR1 SGHVS, CDR2 FQNEAQ. The CDR3 DNA reads as TGTGCCAGCAGCGCGGGGGGGGCCAGGGCCGCTAACAATCAGCCCCAGCATTTT. It is translated as CASSAGGARAANNQPQHF.

The genes are TRBV4-1 and TRBJ1-5, with D maybe TRBD1 (5 bases). This CDR3 spans 15 amino acids. V dropped 0 bases and J dropped 4 bases, with 10 bases sitting between them. Germline CDR1 is MGHRA and CDR2 is YSYEKL. DNA of the CDR3: TGCGCCAGCAGCCAAGATAACGACAGAAATCAGCCCCAGCATTTT. Protein: CASSQDNDRNQPQHF.

The chain combines TRBV5-4 with TRBJ2-1; possibly TRBD1 for D (6 bases). Trimming cost V 1 base and J 4 bases, with 9 bases left between them. Germline lookup yields CDR1 SGHNT and CDR2 YYREEE (reference sequence). The length of the CDR3 is 14 residues. The CDR3 DNA is TGTGCCAGCAGCTTGCGCAGGGGATACAATGAGCAGTTCTTC. This encodes CASSLRRGYNEQFF.

V usage is TRBV19 and J usage is TRBJ2-6; 8 positions match TRBD1. The V gene's germline CDR1 is LNHDA and CDR2 SQIVND (reference sequence). The CDR3 sequence is 17 residues long. With V trimmed by 6 bases and J by 4 bases, 11 bases remained unmatched. The CDR3 DNA reads TGTGCCAGTAGCGTCCGGCAGGGGGCATGGGGGGCCAACGTCCTGACTTTC. This translates into CASSVRQGAWGANVLTF.

In its sample, this clone was seen a few times. The chain couples TRBV28 to TRBJ2-1; 8 positions agree with TRBD2. V dropped 6 bases and J dropped 2; count of bases not matched to a gene: 9. Germline values: CDR1 MDHEN, CDR2 SYDVKM. This CDR3 is built from 16 residues. The CDR3 DNA reads as TGTGCCAGCAGCCCCGGGAGGGGGGGACCCTACAATGAGCAGTTCTTC. Translation gives CASSPGRGGPYNEQFF.

CDR3 residues: CASRGGVEEKLFF. As DNA, the CDR3 is TGTGCCAGCAGAGGGGGGGTTGAAGAAAAACTGTTTTTT. The V call is TRBV12-3 or TRBV12-4, the J call TRBJ1-4, with D maybe TRBD1 (6 bases). CDR3 size: 13 residues. V was clipped by 6 bases and J by 8 bases, with 13 bases between them.

This chain connects TRBV27 to TRBJ2-3, with TRBD1 identical over 7 bases. J gave up 8 bases and V 5 bases, and 7 bases lay outside the gene matches. There are 13 residues in the CDR3. The V gene's germline CDR1 is MNHEY and CDR2 SMNVEV (reference sequence). Written as DNA, the CDR3 is TGTGCCAGCAGTGGTAGGGGGCTGGGTACGCAGTATTTT. Protein: CASSGRGLGTQYF.

This clone was recorded only once. The chain uses TRBV19 and TRBJ2-5; 12 bases agree with TRBD2. V was clipped by 6 bases and J by 7 bases; unmatched bases: 6. Germline V lookup: CDR1 LNHDA, CDR2 SQIVND (reference sequence). This CDR3 has 14 residues. CDR3 amino acids: CASSRLAGEGTQYF. CDR3 nucleotide sequence: TGTGCCAGTAGCAGACTAGCGGGAGAGGGGACCCAGTACTTC. Drawing the rest from reference TRBV19 and TRBJ2-5, the complete variable domain is DGGITQSPKYLFRKEGQNVTLSCEQNLNHDAMYWYRQDPGQGLRLIYYSQIVNDFQKGDIAEGYSVSREKKESFPLTVTSAQKNPTAFYLCASSRLAGEGTQYFGPGTRLLVL.

The chain uses TRBV23-1 and TRBJ2-5, with a weak D call TRBD2 (5 bases). TRBV23-1 is classed as an ORF, of uncertain function. Trimming removed 3 bases from V and 6 bases from J, with 11 bases in between. The CDR3 is 13 amino acids. This CDR3 reads CASSHKGRKTQYF. DNA for the CDR3: TGCGCCAGCAGTCATAAAGGGAGAAAGACCCAGTACTTC.

V gene TRBV7-9 combines with J gene TRBJ2-7, with D unresolved. CDR3 length: 16 residues. Germline V CDR1 and CDR2: SEHNR, FQNEAQ (reference sequence). V lost 5 bases and J 0 bases, leaving 17 bases between the germline ends. As DNA, the CDR3 is TGTGCCAGCAGCGGTAGAGATGCAGGATTCTCCTACGAGCAGTACTTC. It codes for CASSGRDAGFSYEQYF.

V usage is TRBV7-9 and J usage is TRBJ1-5; no reliable D call. V dropped 3 bases and J dropped 1 base, with 4 bases sitting between them. Germline V CDR1 and CDR2: SEHNR, FQNEAQ (reference sequence). The CDR3 spans 13 residues. For the CDR3, the DNA is TGTGCCAGCAGCTTGGAGAGCAATCAGCCCCAGCATTTT. Amino acid sequence: CASSLESNQPQHF.

The chain recombines TRBV6-5 with TRBJ2-1; 10 nucleotides align to TRBD2. The CDR3 has 13 residues. Losses at the gene ends were 7 bases for V and 10 bases for J; bases not matched to a gene: 7. CDR1 and CDR2 from the germline V gene are MNHEY and SVGAGI. The CDR3 protein is CASTTSGKYEQFF. CDR3 DNA sequence: TGTGCCAGCACTACTAGCGGGAAGTACGAGCAGTTCTTC.

The chain recombines TRBV11-2 with TRBJ1-1; D remains unclear. Trimming stripped 4 bases from V and 0 bases from J, with 9 bases between. This CDR3 contains 14 residues. Looked up from germline, CDR1 is SGHAT and CDR2 is FQNNGV. The CDR3 DNA reads as TGTGCCAGCAGCTCGAGACAACTGAACACTGAAGCTTTCTTT. This sequence encodes CASSSRQLNTEAFF.